This entry lists 6 T cell receptor beta chains sequenced from one sample in a study of blood T cell repertoires in COVID-19. Libraries were prepared by immunoSEQ multiplex PCR; TCRdb keeps only in-frame clonotypes and omits some of them. Among a few hundred thousand clones listed, 85% were seen once. Sequenced sample: PBMCs or T cells enriched from blood (not recorded which). All receptors come from a man in his forties who had recovered from COVID-19.

This sequence joins TRBV19 and TRBJ2-7, with a tentative D call TRBD2 (5 bases). Germline V CDR1 and CDR2: LNHDA, SQIVND (reference sequence). The CDR3 has 13 amino acids. Trimming cost V 4 bases and J 5 bases, with 12 bases left between them. The chain's CDR3 is CASSRTPEDEQYF. CDR3 in DNA: TGTGCCAGTAGTAGGACCCCGGAGGACGAGCAGTACTTC.

This clone was seen a single time. The chain recombines TRBV28 with TRBJ1-4; weak D call: TRBD1 (5 bases). This CDR3 has 15 amino acids. Germline loops: CDR1 MDHEN, CDR2 SYDVKM. Trimming shortened V by 1 base and J by 3 bases, and 9 bases separated the two germline ends. The DNA for the CDR3 is TGTGCCAGCAGTTTATCCGGGGGATCTAATGAAAAACTGTTTTTT. This codes for CASSLSGGSNEKLFF.

The chain employs TRBV19 and TRBJ2-4; 9 nucleotides align to TRBD1. The CDR3 extends over 13 amino acids. V shed 7 bases and J 8 bases; nucleotides not matched to a gene: 6. Germline V CDR1 and CDR2: LNHDA, SQIVND (reference sequence). In DNA form, the CDR3 reads TGTGCCAGTACCTCGGACAGGGGAGACATTCAGTACTTC. Protein product: CASTSDRGDIQYF.

This clone was seen just once. The genes are TRBV5-5 and TRBJ1-2; 9 positions match TRBD1. Germline CDR1 reads SGHKS; CDR2 reads YYEKEE (reference sequence). The CDR3 loop spans 13 amino acids. Trimming cost V 4 bases and J 8 bases; bases outside gene matches: 6. As DNA, the CDR3 is TGTGCCAGCAGCCGGACAGGGGATGACGGCTACACCTTC. As protein: CASSRTGDDGYTF.

This rearrangement joins TRBV9 to TRBJ2-5; D is uncertain. The ends were cut back, 3 bases at V and 2 bases at J, with 5 bases in the middle. CDR3 size: 12 residues. Germline V gene lookup returns CDR1 SGDLS and CDR2 YYNGEE. The CDR3: CASSGLQETQYF. The DNA for the CDR3 is TGTGCCAGCAGCGGGCTGCAAGAGACCCAGTACTTC. The whole variable domain, filled in from reference TRBV9 and TRBJ2-5, reads DSGVTQTPKHLITATGQRVTLRCSPRSGDLSVYWYQQSLDQGLQFLIQYYNGEERAKGNILERFSAQQFPDLHSELNLSSLELGDSALYFCASSGLQETQYFGPGTRLLVL.

This chain links TRBV7-9 with TRBJ2-1; 8 bases line up with TRBD2. V gave up 5 bases and J gave up 6 bases; unmatched junction bases: 6. Per germline, CDR1 SEHNR and CDR2 FQNEAQ (reference sequence). This CDR3 has 14 amino acids. The CDR3 DNA is TGTGCCAGCAGCCCGCGGACTAGCATCAATGAGCAGTTCTTC. Encoded protein: CASSPRTSINEQFF.